These 9 T cell receptor beta chains came from one sample sequenced in a study of graft-versus-host responses after intestinal transplantation. Produced via immunoSEQ multiplex PCR; TCRdb's table is partial and in-frame only. The sample contains about 97,000 clones, 90% of which appear only once. Sequencing was performed on PBMCs, taken about 460 days after intestinal transplant. Receptor source: a human patient who received an intestinal transplant, so some T cells may come from the graft donor.

The rearrangement links TRBV11-2 to TRBJ2-1, with TRBD2 matching over 8 bases. CDR3 length: 15 residues. The junction had 7 bases not matched to a gene; V was cut back by 5 bases and J by 4 bases. From germline, CDR1 is SGHAT and CDR2 FQNNGV. The CDR3 loop is CASSTSSGPYNEQFF. CDR3 nucleotides: TGTGCCAGCAGCACCTCTAGCGGGCCGTACAATGAGCAGTTCTTC. Supplemented by reference TRBV11-2 and TRBJ2-1, the full variable domain reads EAGVAQSPRYKIIEKRQSVAFWCNPISGHATLYWYQQILGQGPKLLIQFQNNGVVDDSQLPKDRFSAERLKGVDSTLKIQPAKLEDSAVYLCASSTSSGPYNEQFFGPGTRLTVL.

The chain carries TRBV16 and TRBJ2-1; a weak D match, TRBD2 (6 bases). The V gene lost 3 bases and the J gene lost 6 bases, with 15 bases spanning the gap. CDR3 length equals 15 residues. Germline assignment: CDR1 KGHSY and CDR2 FQNENV. In DNA, the CDR3 is TGTGCCAGCAGCCAGGGGGGACTCGGTGTCAATGAGCAGTTCTTC. Its translation is CASSQGGLGVNEQFF.

This clone was seen just once. The rearrangement links TRBV7-8 to TRBJ2-7; 7 nucleotides match TRBD1. This CDR3 contains 14 residues. CDR1 SGHVS and CDR2 FQNEAQ come from the germline V gene. V was clipped by 3 bases and J by 0 bases; unmatched bases: 2. The CDR3, as DNA: TGTGCCAGCAGCTTTGGGACAGACTCCTACGAGCAGTACTTC. As protein: CASSFGTDSYEQYF.

The rearrangement joins TRBV2 to TRBJ2-3, with 9 bases identical to TRBD2. The CDR3 spans 15 residues. Germline CDR1 SNHLY, CDR2 FYNNEI. V was clipped by 4 bases and J by 2 bases; unmatched bases: 4. CDR3 sequence reads: CASSGLAVITDTQYF. Written as DNA, the CDR3 is TGTGCCAGCAGTGGACTAGCGGTGATCACAGATACGCAGTATTTT.

This chain uses TRBV6-5 with TRBJ1-1; 7 positions match TRBD1. The CDR3 spans 12 residues. In germline, CDR1 is MNHEY, CDR2 SVGAGI. Losses at the gene ends were 7 bases for V and 8 bases for J; bases not matched to a gene: 7. CDR3 region: CASIQGGHEAFF. The DNA for the CDR3 is TGTGCCAGCATTCAGGGGGGGCACGAAGCTTTCTTT.

The V gene is TRBV9, the J gene TRBJ2-2, with D unresolved. Germline CDR1 reads SGDLS; CDR2 reads YYNGEE. The CDR3 has 13 residues. V shed 0 bases and J shed 4 bases, with 4 bases lying between them. CDR3 in amino acids: CASSVVPTGELFF. The CDR3 DNA follows: TGTGCCAGCAGCGTAGTTCCCACCGGGGAGCTGTTTTTT.

The chain is built from TRBV27 and TRBJ1-1; D is ambiguous. This CDR3 comprises 13 residues. Germline assignment: CDR1 MNHEY and CDR2 SMNVEV (reference sequence). The V end lost 7 bases, the J end lost 1 base, and 10 bases lay between the germline ends. As DNA, the CDR3 is TGTGCCAGCATGGAAATAGGGAACACTGAAGCTTTCTTT. Residues: CASMEIGNTEAFF.

The chain joins TRBV11-2 to TRBJ2-1; maybe TRBD2 (7 bases). The CDR3 length is 14 residues. Germline V gene data show CDR1 as SGHAT and CDR2 as FQNNGV. V was pared by 5 bases and J by 7 bases, with 15 bases between. The CDR3 here is CASSPGLGGNEQFF. CDR3 nucleotide sequence: TGTGCCAGCAGCCCTGGACTAGGGGGGAATGAGCAGTTCTTC.

The CDR3 DNA reads as TGTGCCAGTTTACAGGGGGAAGGTGATCAGCCCCAGCATTTT. Translated, it gives CASLQGEGDQPQHF. The chain is built from TRBV6-1 and TRBJ1-5; 8 bases map to TRBD1. V trimming: 9 bases; J trimming: 5 bases; junction bases outside the gene matches: 9. The V gene's germline CDR1 is MNHNS and CDR2 SASEGT. The CDR3 length is 14 residues.